The rows below give T cell receptor beta chains drawn from one sample of a study of T-cell memory formation after mild COVID-19. TCRdb re-called the 5' RACE reads through MiXCR, storing one row per CDR3 protein. The table shows 150,000 to 200,000 distinct CDR3 sequences, with around 16% occurring only once. Sequenced sample: PBMCs or a T cell subset sorted from them (not recorded which). The receptor source for this set is an adult woman who had mild COVID-19 (a few samples of this study predate the infection). Cell type and time point are not known. CDR3s include the opening cysteine and the closing phenylalanine or tryptophan. D genes are given only for firm matches. Clone size is not always given. Where it is, it says once, few, many or a class for expanded clones.

V	D	size	J	DNA	CDR3
TRBV5-1	NA	few	TRBJ1-1	TGCGCCAGCAGCTTGGCTCAGGGAATTTTGACTGAAGCTTTCTTT	CASSLAQGILTEAFF
TRBV20-1	NA	few	TRBJ2-1	TGCAGTGCTTTCCACCGGTCCTACAATGAGCAGTTCTTC	CSAFHRSYNEQFF
TRBV7-2	NA	NA	TRBJ2-3	TGTGCCAGCAGCTTAGAAGTGGCTACCACAGATACGCAGTATTTT	CASSLEVATTDTQYF
TRBV15	NA	NA	TRBJ2-5	TGTGCCACCAGCAGAGATGTGAAGGACACCCCCCTCTACTTC	CATSRDVKDTPLYF
TRBV15	NA	few	TRBJ1-2	TGTGCCACCAGCAGAGCGGGGGGTACCTATGGCTACACCTTC	CATSRAGGTYGYTF
TRBV12-3/TRBV12-4	TRBD1	NA	TRBJ1-1	TGTGCCAGCAGTCAGACAGGGAAGACTGAAGCTTTATTT	CASSQTGKTEALF
TRBV21-1	NA	few	TRBJ2-5	TGTGCCAGCAGCAAAAGGGTTGAGGGGGGGCCTGGAGGGACCCAGTACTTC	CASSKRVEGGPGGTQYF
TRBV4-2	NA	NA	TRBJ2-1	TGTGCCAGCAGCCAAGAAAGGGCGAATGAGCAGTTCTTC	CASSQERANEQFF
TRBV7-2	NA	many	TRBJ2-1	TGTGCCAGCAGTAATTACAATGAGCAGTTCTTC	CASSNYNEQFF
TRBV7-2	TRBD2	few	TRBJ2-3	TGTGCCAGCAGCTTCCGACTAGCGGGAACGGTAGATACGCAGTATTTT	CASSFRLAGTVDTQYF
TRBV12-5	TRBD2	NA	TRBJ2-7	TGTGCTAGTGGTTTGGCACGACTGTCTAGCGGGAGCTACGAGCAGTACTTC	CASGLARLSSGSYEQYF
TRBV21-1	NA	NA	TRBJ2-7	TGTGCCAGCAGCTCCCCCCGCCGGGAAAGGACTAGCGGGGGTTCCTCCTACGAGCAGTACTTC	CASSSPRRERTSGGSSYEQYF
TRBV5-8	TRBD1	few	TRBJ2-5	TGTGCCAGCAGCCGGGACAGGACGGAGACCCAGTACTTC	CASSRDRTETQYF
TRBV18	NA	NA	TRBJ1-1	TGTGCCAGCTCACCAATTTCGGGAACTGAAGCTTTCTTT	CASSPISGTEAFF
TRBV5-1	NA	NA	TRBJ2-2	TGCGCCAGCAGCTTGGAACAGATTAACACCGGGGAGCTGTTTTTT	CASSLEQINTGELFF
TRBV7-2	NA	few	TRBJ2-7	TGTGCCAGCAGCTTAGTTGGCGGGGACTACGAGCAGTACTTC	CASSLVGGDYEQYF
TRBV7-9	TRBD2	NA	TRBJ2-1	TGTGCCAGCAGCGGGACTAGCGGGGGCCACTCCTACAATGAGCAGTTCTTC	CASSGTSGGHSYNEQFF
TRBV2	TRBD2	few	TRBJ2-1	TGTGCCAGCAGTTTAGCGGGAGGGCCTGGGAATGAGCAGTTCTTC	CASSLAGGPGNEQFF
TRBV5-1	TRBD2	NA	TRBJ2-1	TGCGCCAGCAGTGTTATAGCGGGACGGGATGAGCAGTTCTTC	CASSVIAGRDEQFF
TRBV27	NA	many	TRBJ1-1	TGTGCCAGCAGTTTAGACAGGCGGGGGACTGAAGCTTTCTTT	CASSLDRRGTEAFF
TRBV27	NA	NA	TRBJ2-7	TGTGCCAGCAGTCCCCCCACAGTAGCTAGGGGCTCCTACGAGCAGTACTTC	CASSPPTVARGSYEQYF
TRBV15	NA	NA	TRBJ2-2	TGTGCCACCAGCACCCGGGCCGGCGGGGAGCTGTTTTTT	CATSTRAGGELFF
TRBV20-1	NA	few	TRBJ2-1	TGCAGTGCGCCTGGGCAGCACAATGAGCAGTTCTTC	CSAPGQHNEQFF
TRBV7-8	TRBD1	few	TRBJ2-1	TGTGCCAGCAGCTTAGTTCGGGACAGGGGGCGAAATGAGCAGTTCTTC	CASSLVRDRGRNEQFF
TRBV5-1	NA	NA	TRBJ2-3	TGCGCCAGCAGCTTAAGACCGGGACATGACACAGATACGCAGTATTTT	CASSLRPGHDTDTQYF
TRBV7-3	NA	few	TRBJ2-7	TGTGCCAGCAGCTTAATGCCTTGGGGCAACTACGAGCAGTACTTC	CASSLMPWGNYEQYF
TRBV4-1	NA	NA	TRBJ2-5	TGCGCCAGCAGCCAAGCTCCGGGATACCAAGAGACCCAGTACTTC	CASSQAPGYQETQYF
TRBV11-3	TRBD1	NA	TRBJ2-2	TGTGCCAGCAGCTTAGATACAGGGGTGACCGGGGAGCTGTTTTTT	CASSLDTGVTGELFF
TRBV5-4	NA	NA	TRBJ2-3	TGTGCCAGCACCTTGATGAGTCAGAGACAAAGAGATACGCAGTATTTT	CASTLMSQRQRDTQYF